This entry describes one T cell receptor beta chain. Its antigen remains unidentified. The repertoire was sequenced with immunoSEQ multiplex PCR; TCRdb's copy has only in-frame clones and lacks some. The sample lists over 45,000 clones; 70% to 85% were seen once. The CDR3 loop spans 16 amino acids. Trimming took 0 bases from V and 7 from J; bases not matched to a gene: 9. Germline CDR1 reads KGHSH; CDR2 reads LQKENI. These data belong to a study of T cells in localized non-small cell lung cancer. Study results and caveats: Turning up in adjacent lung were a median roughly 50 of the top 100 tumor clones. There was an association of higher blood T cell density with longer overall survival.

This sequence was found in a man aged 35-75 years with stage I squamous cell lung carcinoma. This chain uses TRBV18 with TRBJ2-7, with TRBD2 matching over 10 bases. This material consisted of peripheral blood, taken before any cancer treatment. CDR3 in amino acids: CASSPPGISGGQEQYF. The DNA for the CDR3 is TGTGCCAGCTCACCACCAGGGATTAGCGGGGGGCAAGAGCAGTACTTC. The full variable domain, completed using reference TRBV18 and TRBJ2-7, is NAGVMQNPRHLVRRRGQEARLRCSPMKGHSHVYWYRQLPEEGLKFMVYLQKENIIDESGMPKERFSAEFPKEGPSILRIQQVVRGDSAAYFCASSPPGISGGQEQYFGPGTRLTVT.